Listed here is a single TCR beta chain. The sample is drawn from a study of technical replicates of blood from a few donors. Sequencing was performed with immunoSEQ multiplex PCR; in TCRdb, only in-frame clones are kept and a portion is missing. The data show over 85,000 clones, approximately 96% seen once. Germline loops: CDR1 MGHRA, CDR2 YSYEKL. Trimming cost V 2 bases and J 3 bases, with 14 bases left between them. This CDR3 has 15 amino acids. Sample: T cells isolated from PBMCs. This chain uses TRBV4-1 with TRBJ2-7; no clear D gene. This clonotype originated in a human donor in good health. CDR3 DNA sequence: TGCGCCAGCAGCCAAATAGAAACGAGGATCTACGAGCAGTACTTC. Encoded protein: CASSQIETRIYEQYF.